This T cell receptor beta chain was found in a study of T cell changes during pregnancy in multiple sclerosis. The protocol was immunoSEQ multiplex PCR, while the TCRdb copy is restricted to in-frame clones and leaves out a portion. Counted here are fewer than 65,000 clones, roughly 91% occurring once; the ten biggest clones make up about 2.2%. From germline, CDR1 is SGHDN and CDR2 FVKESK. The CDR3 covers 16 residues. V was clipped by 0 bases and J by 0 bases, with 6 bases between them. The sequence derives from a female donor in good health, enrolled as a control in a pregnancy study. The material sequenced was peripheral blood, taken in the third trimester of pregnancy. The genes are TRBV14 and TRBJ2-6, with D possibly matching TRBD2 (5 bases). The CDR3: CASSQESGSGANVLTF. CDR3 in DNA: TGTGCCAGCAGCCAAGAGAGCGGCTCTGGGGCCAACGTCCTGACTTTC.